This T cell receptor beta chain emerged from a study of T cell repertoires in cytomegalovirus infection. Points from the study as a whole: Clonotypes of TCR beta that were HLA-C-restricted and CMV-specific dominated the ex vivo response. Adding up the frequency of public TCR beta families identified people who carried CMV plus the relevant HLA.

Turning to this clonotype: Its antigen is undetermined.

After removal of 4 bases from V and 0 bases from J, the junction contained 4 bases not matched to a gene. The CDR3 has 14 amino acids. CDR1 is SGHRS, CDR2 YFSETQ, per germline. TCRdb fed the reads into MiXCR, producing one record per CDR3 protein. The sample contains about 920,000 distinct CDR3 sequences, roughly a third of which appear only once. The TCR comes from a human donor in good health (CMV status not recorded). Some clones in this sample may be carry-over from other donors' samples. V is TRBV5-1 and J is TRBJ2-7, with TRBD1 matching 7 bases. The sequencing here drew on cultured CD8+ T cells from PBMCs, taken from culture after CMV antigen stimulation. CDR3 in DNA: TGCGCCAGCAGCCTCGGACAGGTCTCCTACGAGCAGTACTTC. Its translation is CASSLGQVSYEQYF.